These T cell receptor beta chains were read from a single sample in a study of chemoradiotherapy in HPV16-positive cancers. Using immunoSEQ multiplex PCR, the repertoire was profiled, and TCRdb retains in-frame clones only, with some absent. The top ten clones hold 15% to 20% of a sample with fewer than 25,000 clones, around 90% of them seen once. Sample: blood, taken from a patient who underwent chemoradiotherapy. These receptors were collected from a human donor with HPV-associated anogenital cancer. The CDR3 runs from the conserved cysteine through the conserved F or W. Fields, in order: clone size, J gene, D gene, V gene, CDR3 DNA, CDR3 protein. The D gene is left open where the match is weak. Clone size appears in some rows only: once, few, many, or a class for an expanded clone.

NA TRBJ1-1 NA TRBV2 TGTGCCAGCCAGAGTATGAACACTGAAGCTTTCTTT CASQSMNTEAFF
few TRBJ1-6 TRBD1 TRBV2 TGTGCCAGCAGCAGAGACAGGGTACGAAATAATTCACCCCTCCACTTT CASSRDRVRNNSPLHF
NA TRBJ2-1 NA TRBV4-2 TGTGCCAGCAGCCCCCGGGACGGCGTTCGACTTACCAATGAGCAGTTCTTC CASSPRDGVRLTNEQFF
NA TRBJ2-3 TRBD2 TRBV4-1 TGCGCCAGCAGCCCAGGACTAGCGGGCACAGATACGCAGTATTTT CASSPGLAGTDTQYF
NA TRBJ1-6 NA TRBV7-2 TGTGCCAGCAGCTTATCCAGGGCTCAGTCACCCCTCCACTTT CASSLSRAQSPLHF
NA TRBJ1-3 NA TRBV14 TGTGCCAGCAGTCCTGGGGGGTACACCATATATTTT CASSPGGYTIYF
NA TRBJ2-1 NA TRBV7-7 TGTGCTAGCAGCTTAGCCAGGTACAATGAGCAGTTCTTC CASSLARYNEQFF
NA TRBJ1-1 NA TRBV27 TGTGCCAGCAGTTTATCGATCCAGAAGAGAAACACTGAAGCTTTCTTT CASSLSIQKRNTEAFF
NA TRBJ2-3 TRBD1 TRBV6-5 TGTGCCAGCAGCGTGACAGGGTATACGCAGTATTTT CASSVTGYTQYF
NA TRBJ2-5 TRBD1 TRBV7-9 TGTGCCAGCAGCTTTGGCGAGGGGGCGGGCGAGACCCAGTACTTC CASSFGEGAGETQYF
NA TRBJ1-4 NA TRBV5-1 TGCGCCAGCAGCTTGGTATTTAGCGACCATTCGAAGACAACTAATGAAAAACTGTTTTTT CASSLVFSDHSKTTNEKLFF
NA TRBJ1-4 NA TRBV4-2 TGTGCCAGCAGCCCCAGCAGCGGGCGGACTAATGAAAAACTGTTTTTT CASSPSSGRTNEKLFF
NA TRBJ2-7 NA TRBV7-9 TGTGCCAGCAGGTGGCCGCCGGACTCTGACTCCTACGAGCAGTACTTC CASRWPPDSDSYEQYF
NA TRBJ2-1 NA TRBV2 TGTGCCAGCAGTGAGGAAAACTATGTGGGGGGCTACAATGAGCAGTTCTTC CASSEENYVGGYNEQFF
NA TRBJ1-4 TRBD1 TRBV13 TGTGCCAGCAGCCCTCCGGGACAGGTTAATGAAAAACTGTTTTTT CASSPPGQVNEKLFF
NA TRBJ1-3 NA TRBV7-9 TGTGCCAGCAGCTGGGTGACAGTGCACACCATATATTTT CASSWVTVHTIYF
NA TRBJ2-7 TRBD2 TRBV28 TGTGCCAGCAGTTTACATGGGGGGGGAATTTACGAGCAGTACTTC CASSLHGGGIYEQYF
NA TRBJ2-1 TRBD1 TRBV7-9 TGTGCCAGCAGCTTTGGATCCACAGGGGATGAGCAGTTCTTC CASSFGSTGDEQFF
NA TRBJ2-7 NA TRBV28 TGTGCCAGCTACTCCTACGGGGCCTACGAGCAGTACTTC CASYSYGAYEQYF
NA TRBJ1-5 TRBD1 TRBV7-2 TGTGCCAGCAGCCCCCAGGGGGGCATGGGTCAGCCCCAGCATTTT CASSPQGGMGQPQHF
few TRBJ2-7 NA TRBV28 TGTGCCAGCACGGTCACTTCTACTCCCTACGAGCAGTACTTC CASTVTSTPYEQYF
NA TRBJ2-7 TRBD1 TRBV14 TGTGCCAGCAGCCAAGCCCGACAGGGGAGTCGCGAGCAGTACTTC CASSQARQGSREQYF
NA TRBJ1-3 NA TRBV11-2 TGTGCCAGCAGCTTAGTATCCCCACAGGGAGGAAACACCATATATTTT CASSLVSPQGGNTIYF
NA TRBJ1-5 TRBD1 TRBV18 TGTGCCAGCTCACCAACAGGGGCGGATAGTCAGCCCCAGCATTTT CASSPTGADSQPQHF